This TCR beta chain emerged from a study of a mutant IDH1 vaccine in newly diagnosed glioma. The wider study: Vaccines began 4-6 weeks after radiotherapy alone, or with temozolomide cycles. Most had both radiotherapy and temozolomide beforehand; others had only one.

The table came from immunoSEQ multiplex PCR; TCRdb's copy has only in-frame clones and leaves some out. The repertoire includes 50,000 to 55,000 clones, 65% of them detected once, and roughly 5% sits in the top ten. The time point: week 47, end of study. In the vaccine, a single dose held 300 ug of the mutant IDH1 20-mer peptide, along with topical imiquimod. Diagnosis in the donors showed new WHO grade 3 or 4 astrocytomas that were IDH1-mutant and ATRX-lost. The CDR3 has 15 residues. CDR1 is SQVTM, CDR2 ANQGSEA, per germline. With V trimmed by 4 bases and J by 2 bases, 6 bases remained unmatched. About this clone: Antigen specificity is unknown.

This clonotype originated in a middle-aged man with glioma. Some clones in this sample may be carry-over from other donors' samples. The genes are TRBV29-1 and TRBJ2-5; 11 positions match TRBD2. Source: peripheral blood mononuclear cells (PBMCs), taken from a glioma patient whose treatment included an IDH1 peptide vaccine. CDR3 sequence (DNA): TGCAGCGTTGGCCTAGCGGGGGGCCCTCAAGAGACCCAGTACTTC. Translation gives CSVGLAGGPQETQYF.